The 25 T cell receptor beta chains below all came from one sample that was sequenced in a study of spatial heterogeneity in lung cancer. Each CDR3 protein gets one entry after TCRdb re-called the 5' RACE reads with MiXCR. The sample consists of over 50,000 distinct CDR3 sequences, roughly 6.4% of them appearing once. Described time point: sample taken at primary tumor resection. Material: PBMCs, obtained at surgery. The origin of the receptors is a female donor with early-stage non-small cell lung cancer.

This clonotype occurred many times. The chain combines TRBV10-2 with TRBJ2-4; 7 nucleotides agree with TRBD2. Germline loops: CDR1 WSHSY, CDR2 SAAADI. The CDR3 is 14 amino acids. V trimming: 3 bases; J trimming: 8 bases; junction bases outside the gene matches: 7. Here the CDR3 DNA reads TGCGCCAGCAGTGAAGGACCGGCGGGAGACATTCAGTACTTC. Translation gives CASSEGPAGDIQYF.

This clonotype was picked up many times. The chain recombines TRBV2 with TRBJ2-7, with a tentative D call TRBD2 (5 bases). V lost 6 bases, J lost 4 bases, and 10 bases lay in between. The CDR3 contains 12 residues. Germline V gives CDR1 SNHLY, CDR2 FYNNEI. The CDR3 DNA sequence: TGTGCCAGCAGGGACTTCCAGTACGAGCAGTACGTC. Amino acid sequence: CASRDFQYEQYV.

V and J are TRBV2 and TRBJ2-7, with D possibly TRBD2 on 5 matching bases. Trimming pared 6 bases from V and 6 bases from J, leaving 12 bases between. The CDR3 consists of 12 residues. The germline gives CDR1 SNHLY, CDR2 FYNNEI. The DNA for the CDR3 is TGTGCCAGCAGGGAGGAGTTTGGCGAGCAGTACTTC. Protein: CASREEFGEQYF. The full variable domain, completed using reference TRBV2 and TRBJ2-7, is EPEVTQTPSHQVTQMGQEVILRCVPISNHLYFYWYRQILGQKVEFLVSFYNNEISEKSEIFDDQFSVERPDGSNFTLKIRSTKLEDSAMYFCASREEFGEQYFGPGTRLTVT.

A few counts support this clonotype. This chain links TRBV7-3 with TRBJ2-5, with 7 bases that match TRBD1. In germline, CDR1 is SGHTA, CDR2 FQGTGA. The CDR3 length is 14 residues. The ends lost 5 bases at V and 5 bases at J; junction bases unmatched: 8. CDR3 sequence: CASSPLGQVETQYF. DNA of the CDR3: TGTGCCAGCAGCCCGTTAGGACAGGTCGAGACCCAGTACTTC. Supplemented by reference TRBV7-3 and TRBJ2-5, the full variable domain reads GAGVSQTPSNKVTEKGKYVELRCDPISGHTALYWYRQSLGQGPEFLIYFQGTGAADDSGLPNDRFFAVRPEGSVSTLKIQRTERGDSAVYLCASSPLGQVETQYFGPGTRLLVL.

This clonotype was counted ten times or more. J is TRBJ1-6 and V is TRBV18; no clear D gene. The CDR3 spans 15 residues. CDR1 and CDR2 (germline): KGHSH, LQKENI. The V gene lost 1 base and the J gene lost 4 bases, with 8 bases spanning the gap. The CDR3 DNA follows: TGTGCCAGCTCACCACAGTCTAATTATAATTCACCCCTCCACTTT. This gives the protein CASSPQSNYNSPLHF.

This clonotype was recorded a few times. CDR3: CASSLAQQIYQETQYF. The CDR3 nucleotides read TGCGCCAGCAGCTTGGCGCAGCAGATATACCAAGAGACCCAGTACTTC. This chain uses TRBV5-1 with TRBJ2-5; D is ambiguous. Trimming pared 0 bases from V and 0 bases from J, leaving 12 bases between. There are 16 residues in the CDR3. The germline V gene encodes CDR1 SGHRS and CDR2 YFSETQ.

The V gene is TRBV30, the J gene TRBJ1-5; maybe TRBD1 (5 bases). Looked up from germline, CDR1 is GTSNPN and CDR2 is SVGIG (reference sequence). V was trimmed by 3 bases and J by 1 base, leaving 10 bases between them. CDR3 length equals 14 residues. CDR3 protein: CAWSGGVSNQPQHF. CDR3 bases: TGTGCCTGGAGCGGGGGAGTGAGCAATCAGCCCCAGCATTTT. Full variable domain (missing parts from reference TRBV30 and TRBJ1-5): SQTIHQWPATLVQPVGSPLSLECTVEGTSNPNLYWYRQAAGRGLQLLFYSVGIGQISSEVPQNLSASRPQDRQFILSSKKLLLSDSGFYLCAWSGGVSNQPQHFGDGTRLSIL.

This clonotype was detected only a few times. This rearrangement joins TRBV7-3 to TRBJ2-3; D perhaps matches TRBD2 (6 bases). The ends were cut back, 5 bases at V and 0 bases at J, with 12 bases in the middle. This CDR3 region has 15 residues. CDR1 and CDR2 (germline): SGHTA, FQGTGA. As DNA, the CDR3 is TGTGCCAGCAGCCTGCTTAGCGGTAGCACAGATACGCAGTATTTT. The encoded protein is CASSLLSGSTDTQYF. Variable domain in full (rest from reference TRBV7-3 and TRBJ2-3): GAGVSQTPSNKVTEKGKYVELRCDPISGHTALYWYRQSLGQGPEFLIYFQGTGAADDSGLPNDRFFAVRPEGSVSTLKIQRTERGDSAVYLCASSLLSGSTDTQYFGPGTRLTVL.

At least ten counts were recorded for this clonotype. The CDR3 here is CSARGGQANNSPLHF. In DNA, the CDR3 is TGCAGTGCTAGAGGAGGACAGGCGAATAATTCACCCCTCCACTTT. The chain links TRBV20-1 to TRBJ1-6, with 7 bases fitting TRBD1. The CDR3 length is 15 residues. V gave up 1 base and J gave up 5 bases; unmatched junction bases: 5. Germline V gene lookup returns CDR1 DFQATT and CDR2 SNEGSKA (reference sequence).

This sequence joins TRBV7-2 and TRBJ2-3, with TRBD1 matching 8 bases. The J segment lost 2 bases and the V segment lost 5 bases, leaving 3 bases of the junction unmatched. There are 14 residues in the CDR3. Germline values: CDR1 SGHTA, CDR2 FQGNSA. The CDR3 reads CASSPGQATDTQYF. Here the CDR3 DNA reads TGTGCCAGCAGCCCGGGACAGGCCACAGATACGCAGTATTTT.

This chain uses TRBV7-8 with TRBJ1-4; TRBD1 agrees at 7 bases. The CDR3 runs 15 residues. J gave up 5 bases and V 4 bases, and 7 bases lay outside the gene matches. CDR1 and CDR2 from the germline V gene are SGHVS and FQNEAQ. The CDR3 nucleotides read TGTGCCAGCAGCTCCCGACAGGGCGCCAATGAAAAACTGTTTTTT. Its translation is CASSSRQGANEKLFF.

The gene calls are TRBV7-9 and TRBJ1-6; D is ambiguous. The V and J ends lost 4 bases and 7 bases respectively, with 11 bases between them. The CDR3 covers 14 residues. The germline CDR1 and CDR2 sequences are SEHNR and FQNEAQ (reference sequence). CDR3 amino acids: CASSSLDGNSPLHF. The CDR3 coding sequence is TGTGCCAGCAGCTCCCTGGACGGAAATTCACCCCTCCACTTT.

By proportion, this clonotype is large. This rearrangement joins TRBV10-3 to TRBJ2-3; TRBD2 is a possible D gene (5 bases). The CDR3 is made up of 15 amino acids. V was shortened by 2 bases and J by 1 base, with 10 bases between the two germline ends. Germline V gene data show CDR1 as ENHRY and CDR2 as SYGVKD. The CDR3 loop is CAISEDPAGTDTQYF. The CDR3 DNA reads as TGTGCCATCAGTGAGGATCCAGCGGGCACAGATACGCAGTATTTT.

For the CDR3, the DNA is TGTGCCAGCACACAATCGGGACCCCATTTCACAGATACGCAGTATTTT. Translating gives CASTQSGPHFTDTQYF. The rearrangement uses TRBV11-1 and TRBJ2-3; either TRBD1 or TRBD2 may fit D (5 bases each). CDR1 SGHAT and CDR2 FQDESV come from the germline V gene (reference sequence). The CDR3 totals 16 residues. V gave up 7 bases and J gave up 2 bases, with 19 bases separating them.

The V gene is TRBV2, the J gene TRBJ2-3; D is perhaps TRBD1 (7 bases). Between the trimmed V and J ends, which lost 5 bases and 3 bases, there was a span of 18 bases. This CDR3 spans 16 amino acids. CDR1 is SNHLY and CDR2 is FYNNEI in the germline V gene. The CDR3 loop reads CASSKQGLGGTDTQYF. CDR3 bases: TGTGCCAGCAGTAAACAGGGGTTGGGAGGAACAGATACGCAGTATTTT.

This clonotype was detected many times. The CDR3 sequence: CASSPGDGSSYNEQFF. The CDR3 DNA is TGTGCCAGCAGCCCGGGGGATGGAAGCTCCTACAATGAGCAGTTCTTC. The genes are TRBV5-5 and TRBJ2-1; possible D gene TRBD2, 6 bases. Germline lookup yields CDR1 SGHKS and CDR2 YYEKEE (reference sequence). The CDR3 has 16 residues. The germline V and J ends were trimmed by 4 bases and 0 bases, with 14 bases remaining between them.

This clonotype was counted at least ten times. The chain employs TRBV29-1 and TRBJ1-2; weak D call: TRBD1 (5 bases). Germline V gives CDR1 SQVTM, CDR2 ANQGSEA. The V gene lost 4 bases and the J gene lost 4 bases, with 10 bases spanning the gap. CDR3 length equals 12 residues. The CDR3 sequence is CSVAGGTYGYTF. The CDR3 region has the DNA TGCAGCGTTGCTGGGGGGACCTATGGCTACACCTTC.

There are a few counts of this clonotype. V and J are TRBV7-6 and TRBJ2-7; 8 nucleotides match TRBD1. This CDR3 has 15 amino acids. CDR1 is SGHVS, CDR2 FNYEAQ, per germline. The J segment lost 2 bases and the V segment lost 3 bases, leaving 6 bases of the junction unmatched. CDR3 nucleotide sequence: TGTGCCAGCAGCTTGTCGGACAGGGAAACCTACGAGCAGTACGTC. Residues: CASSLSDRETYEQYV.

This clonotype was observed a handful of times. The chain has TRBV3-1 and TRBJ2-3; the match to TRBD2 covers 9 bases. The V gene end was trimmed by 5 bases and the J gene end by 0 bases; junction bases not matched to a gene: 6. Germline CDR1 and CDR2: LGHDT and YNNKEL (reference sequence). This CDR3 is 16 amino acids long. The CDR3 sequence: CASSSSSGASTDTQYF. DNA for the CDR3: TGTGCCAGCAGCTCCTCTAGCGGGGCTAGCACAGATACGCAGTATTTT.

This clonotype was observed many times. Written as DNA, the CDR3 is TGTGCCAGCAGCTTCACAAGGGGTCTGGCCGGGGAGCTGTTTTTT. It codes for CASSFTRGLAGELFF. V and J are TRBV9 and TRBJ2-2; D might be TRBD1 (5 bases). This CDR3 is built from 15 residues. V was shortened by 4 bases and J by 6 bases, with 16 bases between the two germline ends. The germline V gene has CDR1 SGDLS and CDR2 YYNGEE. Together with reference TRBV9 and TRBJ2-2, the CDR3 gives the full variable domain: DSGVTQTPKHLITATGQRVTLRCSPRSGDLSVYWYQQSLDQGLQFLIQYYNGEERAKGNILERFSAQQFPDLHSELNLSSLELGDSALYFCASSFTRGLAGELFFGEGSRLTVL.

This clonotype has only a few counts. The rearrangement links TRBV18 to TRBJ2-5; D may match TRBD1 or TRBD2 (5 bases each). The CDR3 loop spans 14 amino acids. Deletions cut 3 bases from V and 1 base from J, with 9 bases between. Per the germline V gene, CDR1 is KGHSH and CDR2 is LQKENI. This CDR3 is CASSPTRGQETQYF. CDR3 DNA sequence: TGTGCCAGCTCACCTACTAGGGGCCAAGAGACCCAGTACTTC.

This clonotype has more than one count but fewer than ten. The chain carries TRBV28 and TRBJ2-6; D gene unclear. V was pared by 5 bases and J by 0 bases, with 11 bases between. In germline, CDR1 is MDHEN, CDR2 SYDVKM. This CDR3 is built from 16 residues. In nucleotides, the CDR3 is TGTGCCAGCAGTCTCCGACACCGCTCTGGGGCCAACGTCCTGACTTTC. Its translation: CASSLRHRSGANVLTF. The variable domain in full, completed from reference TRBV28 and TRBJ2-6, reads DVKVTQSSRYLVKRTGEKVFLECVQDMDHENMFWYRQDPGLGLRLIYFSYDVKMKEKGDIPEGYSVSREKKERFSLILESASTNQTSMYLCASSLRHRSGANVLTFGAGSRLTVL.

This clonotype came up a few times. This clone may be a read error of a much larger clone one base away. The rearrangement joins TRBV9 to TRBJ2-3; D may be TRBD2 (5 bases). Germline values: CDR1 SGDLS, CDR2 YYNGEE. The CDR3 totals 15 residues. V was shortened by 4 bases and J by 3 bases, with 15 bases between the two germline ends. CDR3 in DNA: TGTGCCAGCAGCTTTCTACAGCGGCAAACAGATACGCAGTATTTT. Its translation: CASSFLQRQTDTQYF. Complete variable domain (other parts from reference TRBV9 and TRBJ2-3): DSGVTQTPKHLITATGQRVTLRCSPRSGDLSVYWYQQSLDQGLQFLIQYYNGEERAKGNILERFSAQQFPDLHSELNLSSLELGDSALYFCASSFLQRQTDTQYFGPGTRLTVL.

This clonotype was recorded a few times. The chain links TRBV6-6 to TRBJ1-2; 7 nucleotides agree with TRBD1. The CDR3 spans 16 residues. Germline CDR1 reads MNHNY; CDR2 reads SVGAGI (reference sequence). Trimming removed 0 bases from V and 4 bases from J; junction bases left unmatched: 8. CDR3 loop: CASSYSTRGRAYGYTF. Here the CDR3 DNA reads TGTGCCAGCAGTTACTCGACGAGGGGGCGCGCCTATGGCTACACCTTC.

This clonotype showed up just a few times. The chain has TRBV12-5 and TRBJ2-5; D unresolved. The germline V gene encodes CDR1 LGHNT and CDR2 FRNRAP. Trimming shortened V by 4 bases and J by 6 bases, and 12 bases separated the two germline ends. The CDR3 length is 13 residues. CDR3 amino acids: CASGSDVGQTQYF. CDR3 sequence (DNA): TGTGCTAGTGGTTCCGACGTAGGTCAGACCCAGTACTTC.